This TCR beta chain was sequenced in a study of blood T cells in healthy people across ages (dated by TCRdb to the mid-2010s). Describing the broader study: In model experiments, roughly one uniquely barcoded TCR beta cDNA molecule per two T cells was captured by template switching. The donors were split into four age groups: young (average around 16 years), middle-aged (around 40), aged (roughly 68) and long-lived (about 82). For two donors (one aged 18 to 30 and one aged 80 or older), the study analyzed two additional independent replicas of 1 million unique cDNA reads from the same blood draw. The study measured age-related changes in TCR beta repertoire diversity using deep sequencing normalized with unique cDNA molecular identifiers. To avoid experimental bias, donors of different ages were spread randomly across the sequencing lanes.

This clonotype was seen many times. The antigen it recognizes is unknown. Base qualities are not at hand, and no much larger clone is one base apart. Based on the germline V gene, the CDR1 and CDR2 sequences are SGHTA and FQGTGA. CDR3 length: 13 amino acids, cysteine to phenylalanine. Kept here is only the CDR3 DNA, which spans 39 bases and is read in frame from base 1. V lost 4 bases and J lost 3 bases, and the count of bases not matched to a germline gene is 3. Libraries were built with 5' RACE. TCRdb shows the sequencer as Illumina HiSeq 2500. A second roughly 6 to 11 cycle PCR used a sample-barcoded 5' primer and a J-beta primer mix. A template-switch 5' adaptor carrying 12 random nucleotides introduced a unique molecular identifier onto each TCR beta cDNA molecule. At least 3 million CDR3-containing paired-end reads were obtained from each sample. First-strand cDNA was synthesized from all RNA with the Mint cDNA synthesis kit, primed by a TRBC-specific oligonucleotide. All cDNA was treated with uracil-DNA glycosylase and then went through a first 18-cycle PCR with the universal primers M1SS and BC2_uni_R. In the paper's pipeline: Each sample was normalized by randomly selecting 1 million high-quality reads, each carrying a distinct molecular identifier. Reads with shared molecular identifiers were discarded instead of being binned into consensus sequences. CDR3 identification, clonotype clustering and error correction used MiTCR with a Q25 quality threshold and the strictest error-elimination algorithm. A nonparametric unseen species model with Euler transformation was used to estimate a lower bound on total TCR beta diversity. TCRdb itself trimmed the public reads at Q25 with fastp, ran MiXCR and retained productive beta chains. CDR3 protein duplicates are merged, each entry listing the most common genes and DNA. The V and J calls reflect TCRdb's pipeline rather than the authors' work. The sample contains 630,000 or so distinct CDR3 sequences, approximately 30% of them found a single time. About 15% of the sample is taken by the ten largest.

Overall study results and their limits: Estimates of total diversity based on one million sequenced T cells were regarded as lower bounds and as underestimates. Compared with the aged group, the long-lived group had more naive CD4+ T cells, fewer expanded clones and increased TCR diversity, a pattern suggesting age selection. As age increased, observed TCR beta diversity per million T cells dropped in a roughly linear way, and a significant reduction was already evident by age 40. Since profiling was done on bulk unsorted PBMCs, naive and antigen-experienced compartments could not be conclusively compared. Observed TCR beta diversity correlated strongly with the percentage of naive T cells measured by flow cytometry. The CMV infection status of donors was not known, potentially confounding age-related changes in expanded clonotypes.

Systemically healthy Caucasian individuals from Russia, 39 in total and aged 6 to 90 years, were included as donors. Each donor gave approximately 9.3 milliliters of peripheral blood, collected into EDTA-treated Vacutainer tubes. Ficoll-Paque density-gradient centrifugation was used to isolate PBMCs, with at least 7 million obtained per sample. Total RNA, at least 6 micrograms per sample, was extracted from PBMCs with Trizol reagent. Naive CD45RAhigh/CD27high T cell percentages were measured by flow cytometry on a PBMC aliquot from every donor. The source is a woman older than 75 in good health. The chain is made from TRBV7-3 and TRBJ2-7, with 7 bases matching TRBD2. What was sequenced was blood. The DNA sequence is TGTGCCAGCAGCTGGACTAGAGGCTACGAGCAGTACTTC. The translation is CASSWTRGYEQYF.